This TCR beta chain was obtained from a study of blood T cell repertoires in COVID-19. Study as a whole: From the United States, Italy and Spain came samples of acute and convalescent COVID-19. T cells, B-cell-depleted T cells, or PBMCs provided the cDNA or gDNA that served as material.

Methods used by the authors: Amplification of reference gene primers was used by the study to estimate nucleated cell counts. Clones were read by immunoSEQ multiplex PCR, and TCRdb kept only the in-frame ones, dropping some. That table is the source of V, J and clone size, and D and trimming were worked out from the DNA. The sample has tens of thousands of clones, nearly 90% seen once; the top ten hold more than 1.5%. Source material: peripheral blood. The receptor was derived from a woman aged 55 to 70 with active COVID-19.

The CDR3 bases are TGTGCCATCAGTGAGTCTAGTCCTGAGCAGTACTTC. Protein: CAISESSPEQYF. J is TRBJ2-7 and V is TRBV10-3; D is unresolved. Germline lookup yields CDR1 ENHRY and CDR2 SYGVKD. The CDR3 loop spans 12 amino acids. Deletions cut 0 bases from V and 7 bases from J, with 7 bases between.